This record concerns one T cell receptor (beta chain) sequence. Its antigen is not known. This entry belongs to a study of T cell responses to AZD1222 COVID-19 vaccine. Study conclusions and caveats: Every sample of the repertoires postdated the peak T cell response. Donors, mostly white British, included more females; clonal diversity was possibly underestimated. Unmutated variant regions reportedly attract nearly half of all spike-specific TCRs.

The CDR3 sequence is 15 residues long. The germline gives CDR1 MNHEY, CDR2 SMNVEV (reference sequence). The V segment lost 5 bases and the J segment 6 bases; nucleotides outside the gene matches: 6. TCRdb's table, derived via immunoSEQ multiplex PCR, lists solely in-frame clones and lacks some. The sample shows about 150,000 clones, about 90% of them seen only once. The chain combines TRBV27 with TRBJ1-5; 11 bases fit TRBD1. The receptor was derived from an adult in good health. Sequences were derived from peripheral blood, sampled on day 0 of AZD1222 vaccination. The CDR3 nucleotides read TGTGCCAGCAGTCCCGGGACAGGGGGTATTCAGCCCCAGCATTTT. Protein product: CASSPGTGGIQPQHF.